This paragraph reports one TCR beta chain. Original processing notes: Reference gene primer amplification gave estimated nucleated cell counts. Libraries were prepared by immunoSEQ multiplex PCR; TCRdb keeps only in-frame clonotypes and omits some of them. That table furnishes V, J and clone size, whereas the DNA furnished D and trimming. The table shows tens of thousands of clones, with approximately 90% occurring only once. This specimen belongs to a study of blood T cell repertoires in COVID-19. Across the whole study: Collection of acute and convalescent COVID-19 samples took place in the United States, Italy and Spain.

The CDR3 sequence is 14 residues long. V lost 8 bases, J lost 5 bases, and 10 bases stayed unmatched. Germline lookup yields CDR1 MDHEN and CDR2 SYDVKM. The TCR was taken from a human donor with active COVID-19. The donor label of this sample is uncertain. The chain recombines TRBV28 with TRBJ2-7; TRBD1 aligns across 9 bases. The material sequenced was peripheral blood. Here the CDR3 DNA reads TGTGCCAGCGGGACAGGGCCTCGTTCCAACGAGCAGTACTTC. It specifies CASGTGPRSNEQYF.